Below, 13 T cell receptor beta chains from the same sample are listed, as sequenced in a study of cytomegalovirus exposure and HLA in healthy donors. Repertoires were generated with immunoSEQ multiplex PCR, while TCRdb's copy carries only in-frame clones and drops some. The table has around 400,000 clones, roughly 88% seen once. The sequenced sample was PBMCs. These receptor sequences come from a woman under 30 in good health and CMV-seronegative.

This chain uses TRBV6-4 with TRBJ1-2, with D uncertain. CDR3 length equals 20 residues. Germline V CDR1 and CDR2: MRHNA, SNTAGT. The V and J ends lost 11 bases and 5 bases respectively, with 39 bases between them. The CDR3 sequence: CAGFLPFSGIGWAFRYGYTF. The CDR3 coding sequence is TGTGCCGGGTTTCTCCCGTTCTCCGGGATAGGGTGGGCTTTTAGGTATGGCTACACCTTC.

The chain uses TRBV7-2 and TRBJ2-3; 12 positions match TRBD2. The CDR3 spans 18 residues. Germline loops: CDR1 SGHTA, CDR2 FQGNSA. V lost 2 bases and J lost 2; bases outside the gene matches: 8. CDR3 nucleotides: TGTGCCAGCAGCTTAAGAAAAGGACTAGCGGGGTTCACAGATACGCAGTATTTT. Its translation is CASSLRKGLAGFTDTQYF. The full variable domain, with the rest looked up from reference TRBV7-2 and TRBJ2-3, is GAGVSQSPSNKVTEKGKDVELRCDPISGHTALYWYRQSLGQGLEFLIYFQGNSAPDKSGLPSDRFSAERTGGSVSTLTIQRTQQEDSAVYLCASSLRKGLAGFTDTQYFGPGTRLTVL.

The chain has TRBV2 and TRBJ2-7, with D hard to call. CDR1 and CDR2 from the germline V gene are SNHLY and FYNNEI. The CDR3 runs to 12 residues. V lost 4 bases, J lost 6 bases, and 10 bases lay in between. CDR3 amino acids: CASSGEFGEQYF. CDR3 coding DNA: TGTGCCAGCAGTGGAGAATTCGGCGAGCAGTACTTC.

The chain recombines TRBV6-5 with TRBJ1-1; tentative D call: TRBD1 (6 bases). Germline-derived CDR1 and CDR2 are MNHEY and SVGAGI. V was clipped by 4 bases and J by 4 bases, with 10 bases between them. This CDR3 is built from 13 residues. The CDR3 DNA reads as TGTGCCAGCAGTTTTGCCAGGGGCACTGAAGCTTTCTTT. The encoded protein is CASSFARGTEAFF.

This clone showed up just once. The rearrangement links TRBV11-2 to TRBJ2-3, with D perhaps matching TRBD2 (5 bases). V lost 2 bases, J lost 5 bases, and 14 bases lay in between. CDR1 and CDR2 from the germline V gene are SGHAT and FQNNGV. The CDR3 is made up of 15 amino acids. CDR3 amino acids: CASSLRRGSLDTQYF. The CDR3 coding sequence is TGTGCCAGCAGCTTACGTCGGGGAAGCTTAGATACGCAGTATTTT.

This clone has more than one count but fewer than ten. The same CDR3 arises from other DNA sequences in this sample as well. The chain has TRBV11-2 and TRBJ2-7; D call uncertain. The CDR3 contains 11 residues. The germline V gene encodes CDR1 SGHAT and CDR2 FQNNGV. V was shortened by 3 bases and J by 6 bases, with 6 bases between the two germline ends. This CDR3 reads CASSLTGEQYF. The CDR3 nucleotides are TGTGCCAGCAGCTTGACGGGCGAGCAGTACTTC.

In its sample, this clone was seen once. The gene calls are TRBV15 and TRBJ1-4; D call uncertain. Germline lookup yields CDR1 LNHNV and CDR2 YYDKDF (reference sequence). The length of the CDR3 is 15 residues. The V end lost 3 bases, the J end lost 2 bases, and 10 bases lay between the germline ends. The CDR3 is CATSSGGKTNEKLFF. CDR3 coding DNA: TGTGCCACCAGCAGCGGAGGGAAGACTAATGAAAAACTGTTTTTT.

CDR3 protein: CATQSAYEQYF. The CDR3 DNA reads TGCGCCACCCAATCGGCCTACGAGCAGTACTTC. The chain joins TRBV5-1 to TRBJ2-7; D gene uncertain. The CDR3 totals 11 residues. Germline lookup yields CDR1 SGHRS and CDR2 YFSETQ. With 9 bases removed from V and 2 bases from J, the gap between germline ends came to 9 bases.

This rearrangement joins TRBV2 to TRBJ1-2; 8 bases fit TRBD1. Losses at the gene ends were 3 bases for V and 6 bases for J; bases not matched to a gene: 6. The germline V gene encodes CDR1 SNHLY and CDR2 FYNNEI. This CDR3 has 14 amino acids. The CDR3 DNA reads TGTGCCAGCAGTGATCCTGGACAGGGTAATGGCTACACCTTC. Protein sequence: CASSDPGQGNGYTF.

The chain couples TRBV19 to TRBJ2-4; TRBD1 might be the D (6 bases). This CDR3 comprises 14 residues. Germline values: CDR1 LNHDA, CDR2 SQIVND (reference sequence). With 0 bases removed from V and 8 bases from J, the gap between germline ends came to 11 bases. The CDR3: CASSIETGTYIQYF. CDR3 DNA sequence: TGTGCCAGTAGTATAGAAACAGGGACATACATTCAGTACTTC. The whole variable domain, filled in from reference TRBV19 and TRBJ2-4, reads DGGITQSPKYLFRKEGQNVTLSCEQNLNHDAMYWYRQDPGQGLRLIYYSQIVNDFQKGDIAEGYSVSREKKESFPLTVTSAQKNPTAFYLCASSIETGTYIQYFGAGTRLSVL.

In its sample, this clone was seen once. The V call is TRBV18, the J call TRBJ1-1, with TRBD1 matching 8 bases. The CDR3 loop spans 16 amino acids. J lost 4 bases, V lost 3 bases, and 10 bases had no gene match. Germline values: CDR1 KGHSH, CDR2 LQKENI. The CDR3 bases are TGTGCCAGCTCACCCAGGACAGGGTGGGGCTCCACTGAAGCTTTCTTT. Protein: CASSPRTGWGSTEAFF.

The rearrangement uses TRBV2 and TRBJ2-3; 8 positions match TRBD2. The CDR3 totals 15 residues. Per germline, CDR1 SNHLY and CDR2 FYNNEI. Losses at the gene ends were 8 bases for V and 2 bases for J; bases not matched to a gene: 9. The CDR3 here is CASDNNGRVTDTQYF. Written as DNA, the CDR3 is TGTGCCAGCGACAACAACGGGAGGGTCACAGATACGCAGTATTTT.

CDR3 sequence: CATSGRVSGGTDTQYF. The CDR3 nucleotides read TGTGCCACTAGCGGGAGGGTGAGTGGTGGGACAGATACGCAGTATTTT. The chain has TRBV6-6 and TRBJ2-3; TRBD2 matches 12 bases. Germline CDR1 MNHNY, CDR2 SVGAGI (reference sequence). The CDR3 has 16 residues. The V gene end was trimmed by 10 bases and the J gene end by 3 bases; junction bases not matched to a gene: 11.